Listed below are T cell receptor beta chains from one sample, sequenced in a study of T-cell memory formation after mild COVID-19. TCRdb analysed the 5' RACE reads with MiXCR anew, one entry per CDR3 protein. The sample carries hundreds of thousands of distinct CDR3 sequences, 20% to 25% recorded once. The sequenced material came from PBMCs or a T cell subset sorted from them (not recorded which). The receptors were gathered from an adult woman who had mild COVID-19 (a few samples of this study predate the infection). Cell type and time point are not known. Each CDR3 is given without its conserved first and last residue.

v_gene	j_gene	CDR3aa
TRBV12-3/TRBV12-4	TRBJ2-7	ASSFNRVGSYEQY
TRBV5-1	TRBJ2-3	ASSQMDTTSTDTQY
TRBV5-6	TRBJ2-4	ASSIGPTGQY
TRBV7-8	TRBJ1-1	ASSRGPGQLNTEAF
TRBV5-1	TRBJ1-1	ASSGERAF
TRBV27	TRBJ1-1	ASSSPVTGSNTEAF
TRBV2	TRBJ2-6	ASSVLFSGANVLT
TRBV10-3	TRBJ2-3	AISEPDLPADTQY
TRBV10-3	TRBJ2-1	AISAVFSGPRGGEQF
TRBV6-5	TRBJ1-1	ASSYQGAGRRTEAF
TRBV29-1	TRBJ1-1	SVGGQQNTEAF
TRBV20-1	TRBJ1-1	SAVGTGGPEAF
TRBV5-1	TRBJ1-4	ASSTTGYNEKLF
TRBV25-1	TRBJ2-7	ASSEPGFGEQY
TRBV23-1	TRBJ2-5	ASSQSPGTGGEETQY
TRBV9	TRBJ2-1	ASSVVSTGVNEQF
TRBV7-3	TRBJ2-2	ASSPARSNTGELF
TRBV18	TRBJ2-5	ASSPFVAGAGGQETQY
TRBV6-1	TRBJ2-4	ASRDRLRKNIQY
TRBV4-3	TRBJ2-1	ASSQDRIGSRLEQF
TRBV5-1	TRBJ2-5	ASGRGGTQETQY
TRBV7-3	TRBJ2-3	ASSQQGSADTQY
TRBV18	TRBJ2-1	ASSTLAGGSYEQF
TRBV18	TRBJ2-3	ASSPPVPSGTSTDTQY
TRBV7-9	TRBJ1-3	ASSQPKSGDSGNTIY
TRBV24-1	TRBJ1-5	ATSDPPNRSGESNQPQH
TRBV19	TRBJ2-7	ASSAGDNSYEQY
TRBV20-1	TRBJ1-2	SARDPTGVYGYT
TRBV12-3/TRBV12-4	TRBJ2-2	ASSLARTGENTGELF
TRBV11-2	TRBJ2-5	ASSLEWTSGGETQY
TRBV24-1	TRBJ2-5	ATSDNTGQETQY
TRBV12-5	TRBJ1-2	ARGLVLGYT
TRBV5-1	TRBJ2-7	ASSYRDRTYEQY
TRBV10-3	TRBJ1-2	AISDPSMTGNYGYT
TRBV20-1	TRBJ2-3	SATGTSGISDTQY
TRBV18	TRBJ2-1	ASSPQRGRNHNEQF
TRBV5-1	TRBJ2-1	ASSPSGGARYNEQF
TRBV28	TRBJ2-5	ASSPFDRDQETQY
TRBV5-5	TRBJ2-1	ASSWGMGTYNEQF
TRBV7-9	TRBJ2-7	ASSSPDCTYEQY
TRBV2	TRBJ1-1	ASSDPTGYTEAF
TRBV6-6	TRBJ2-2	ASSPLGRESRDRDYANTGELF
TRBV5-1	TRBJ2-7	ASGLAGATSYEQY
TRBV4-3	TRBJ2-1	ASSLLAGGISYNEQF
TRBV5-8	TRBJ1-2	ASSFVNSGYT
TRBV29-1	TRBJ2-2	SVHGGGNTGELF
TRBV7-2	TRBJ2-1	ASSLETGSPF
TRBV5-6	TRBJ2-7	ASTLHPVLRDREQY
TRBV7-3	TRBJ2-5	ASSYGGNQETQY
TRBV6-5	TRBJ2-7	ASSATGYEQY
TRBV20-1	TRBJ2-3	SASSTGGVDTQY
TRBV2	TRBJ1-2	ASRSRALLYGYT
TRBV4-1	TRBJ2-3	ASSPVGGADTQY
TRBV4-3	TRBJ1-5	ASSQDRNSANTQH
TRBV10-3	TRBJ1-5	AMGTGENPQH
TRBV7-3	TRBJ2-1	ASSLGVGAEGEQF
TRBV18	TRBJ2-1	ASSPRWEGPYDEQF
TRBV21-1	TRBJ1-6	ASSKVLLDRPPVDSPLH
TRBV30	TRBJ2-7	AWSVRGSREQY